The present T cell receptor (beta chain) was sequenced within a study of cytomegalovirus exposure and HLA in healthy donors. The PCR was carried out with 60 Vbeta primers and 13 Jbeta primers. TCRdb's table, derived via immunoSEQ multiplex PCR, lists solely in-frame clones and lacks some. The table records about 160,000 clones, around 80% of them present only once. This CDR3 spans 14 amino acids. The V and J ends lost 5 bases and 0 bases respectively, with 10 bases between them. Germline assignment: CDR1 SNHLY and CDR2 FYNNEI. This clone was counted only a few times. The rearrangement links TRBV2 to TRBJ2-5; D ambiguous. The sequence was obtained from a man aged 50-59 years in good health and CMV-seropositive. The sample consisted of PBMCs. The DNA for the CDR3 is TGTGCCAGCAGTTACCCTAGGTACCAAGAGACCCAGTACTTC. Residues: CASSYPRYQETQYF.